Listed below are T cell receptor beta chains from one sample, sequenced in a study of cytomegalovirus exposure and HLA in healthy donors. Measured with immunoSEQ multiplex PCR; TCRdb has only the in-frame clones, and not every one. This repertoire includes some 140,000 clones. The sequenced sample was PBMCs. The receptors shown here come from a woman aged 40 to 50 in good health and CMV-seronegative. Each CDR3 is given with its conserved first and last residue. The D gene is left open where the match is weak.

>NA|TRBJ2-1|TRBV5-6
CASRGLGSYNEQLF
TGTGCCAGCAGGGGGCTAGGTTCCTACAATGAGCAGCTCTTC
>NA|TRBJ1-2|TRBV5-1
CASSSGTAQGGYTF
TGCGCCAGCAGCTCGGGGACGGCTCAGGGGGGCTACACCTTC
>NA|TRBJ1-6|TRBV9
CASSAGRDNSPLHF
TGTGCCAGCAGCGCGGGGAGAGATAATTCACCCCTCCACTTT
>TRBD1|TRBJ1-2|TRBV29-1
CSVLDRAYTF
TGCAGCGTCCTGGACAGGGCCTACACCTTC
>NA|TRBJ2-7|TRBV28
CASSLMGLSSYEQYF
TGTGCCAGCAGTTTAATGGGCCTGAGCTCCTACGAGCAGTACTTC
>NA|TRBJ1-1|TRBV7-2
CASSLAGQSLGEAFF
TGTGCCAGCAGCTTAGCTGGACAGAGTTTAGGTGAAGCTTTCTTT
>NA|TRBJ2-3|TRBV6-6
CASSYSARDSTDTQYF
TGTGCCAGCAGTTACTCGGCGCGGGATAGCACAGATACGCAGTATTTT
>NA|TRBJ1-6|TRBV19
CASSIPGIGSPLHF
TGTGCCAGTAGTATACCGGGGATCGGATCACCCCTCCACTTT
>TRBD2|TRBJ2-3|TRBV7-3
CASSSSGGGMGTDTQYF
TGTGCCAGCAGCTCCTCTGGCGGGGGGATGGGAACAGATACGCAGTATTTT
>TRBD1|TRBJ1-5|TRBV19
CASSIGRGQPQHF
TGTGCCAGTAGTATTGGCAGGGGGCAGCCCCAGCATTTT
>TRBD1|TRBJ1-1|TRBV19
CASSIQGTGTEAFF
TGTGCCAGTAGTATTCAGGGGACAGGGACTGAAGCTTTCTTT
>TRBD1|TRBJ1-6|TRBV5-1
CASSFGVPGGNNSPLHF
TGCGCCAGCAGCTTTGGTGTCCCAGGGGGGAATAATTCACCCCTCCACTTT
>TRBD1|TRBJ2-3|TRBV6-1
CASSEGQGHTDTQYF
TGTGCCAGCAGTGAAGGACAGGGACACACAGATACGCAGTATTTT
>TRBD2|TRBJ2-3|TRBV7-3
CASSSGLAADTQYF
TGTGCCAGCAGCTCGGGACTAGCTGCAGATACGCAGTATTTT
>NA|TRBJ1-2|TRBV2
CASREGTIYGYTF
TGTGCCAGCAGGGAAGGGACAATTTATGGCTACACCTTC
>NA|TRBJ1-1|TRBV11-2
CASSVYRDKGTEAFF
TGTGCCAGCAGCGTGTACCGGGACAAGGGCACTGAAGCTTTCTTT
>NA|TRBJ2-2|TRBV4-1
CASSQGHRVGTGELFF
TGCGCCAGCAGCCAGGGACACAGGGTAGGGACCGGGGAGCTGTTTTTT
>NA|TRBJ1-2|TRBV29-1
CSVLGHGHGYTF
TGCAGCGTCTTGGGGCACGGACATGGCTACACCTTC
>TRBD1|TRBJ2-7|TRBV28
CASTPQTRGIYEQYF
TGTGCCAGCACTCCCCAAACCAGGGGGATCTACGAGCAGTACTTC
>TRBD2|TRBJ2-7|TRBV7-8
CASTPGLGIYEQYF
TGTGCCAGCACCCCGGGACTAGGGATTTACGAGCAGTACTTC
>NA|TRBJ1-2|TRBV19
CASSIPGDYGYTF
TGTGCCAGTAGTATTCCAGGGGACTATGGCTACACCTTC
>TRBD1|TRBJ1-1|TRBV25-1
CASSATGQDTEAFF
TGTGCCAGCAGTGCAACCGGACAGGACACTGAAGCTTTCTTT
>NA|TRBJ2-7|TRBV2
CASIRGSPYEQYF
TGTGCCAGCATACGGGGTAGTCCCTACGAGCAGTACTTC
>NA|TRBJ1-5|TRBV2
CASSQQVGNNQPQHF
TGTGCCAGCAGTCAACAGGTAGGGAACAATCAGCCCCAGCATTTT
>TRBD1|TRBJ2-3|TRBV18
CASSPMLQGGSTDTQYF
TGTGCCAGCTCACCAATGCTACAGGGGGGAAGCACAGATACGCAGTATTTT
>TRBD2|TRBJ2-7|TRBV5-1
CASSRDYSVSEQYF
TGCGCCAGCAGTCGGGACTATTCAGTTTCCGAGCAGTACTTC
>NA|TRBJ1-6|TRBV11-2
CASSYSTRYNSPLHF
TGTGCCAGCAGCTACTCGACACGATATAATTCACCCCTCCACTTT
>NA|TRBJ2-3|TRBV13
CASSLRVLSTDTQYF
TGTGCCAGCAGCTTACGGGTCCTTAGCACAGATACGCAGTATTTT
>TRBD1|TRBJ1-6|TRBV6-1
CASSVGTASPLHF
TGTGCCAGCAGCGTCGGGACAGCCTCACCCCTCCACTTT
>NA|TRBJ2-1|TRBV4-1
CASSQGPKEDEQFF
TGCGCCAGCAGCCAAGGGCCCAAGGAGGATGAGCAGTTCTTC
>NA|TRBJ1-5|TRBV5-1
CASSLAGGEVQPQHF
TGCGCCAGCAGCTTGGCTGGGGGGGAAGTTCAGCCCCAGCATTTT
>TRBD1|TRBJ1-6|TRBV5-1
CASSLEVGGWNSPLHF
TGCGCCAGCAGCTTGGAGGTAGGGGGCTGGAATTCACCCCTCCACTTT
>TRBD1|TRBJ1-1|TRBV28
CASSFSTGGKAFF
TGTGCCAGCAGTTTTTCGACAGGGGGAAAAGCTTTCTTT
>TRBD1|TRBJ1-2|TRBV5-5
CASRDRGTGYTF
TGTGCCAGCAGAGACAGGGGGACGGGCTACACCTTC
>NA|TRBJ1-3|TRBV7-2
CASSKWASGNTIYF
TGTGCCAGCAGCAAGTGGGCCTCTGGAAACACCATATATTTT
>TRBD1|TRBJ1-1|TRBV5-5
CASSLGQGQMNTEAFF
TGTGCCAGCAGCTTAGGACAGGGCCAAATGAACACTGAAGCTTTCTTT
>NA|TRBJ1-2|TRBV19
CASSAFYQYGYTF
TGTGCCAGTAGCGCCTTTTATCAGTATGGCTACACCTTC
>NA|TRBJ1-6|TRBV7-8
CASSLAASFNSPLHF
TGTGCCAGCAGCCTAGCAGCCTCCTTCAATTCACCCCTCCACTTT
>NA|TRBJ1-2|TRBV10-3
CAISEGGNYGYTF
TGTGCCATCAGTGAAGGGGGTAACTATGGCTACACCTTC
>NA|TRBJ1-1|TRBV5-1
CASSESVLRGPEAFF
TGCGCCAGCAGCGAGAGCGTCCTGCGGGGGCCTGAAGCTTTCTTT
>NA|TRBJ1-5|TRBV19
CASSSGAAQYSNQPQHF
TGTGCCAGTAGTAGCGGGGCCGCACAGTATAGCAATCAGCCCCAGCATTTT